This T cell receptor beta chain comes out of a study of T cells in Graves' hyperthyroidism and ophthalmopathy. Study summary: Peripheral blood sampling occurred at initial diagnosis, before any treatment.

Hyperthyroidism had been newly diagnosed in patients aged 18 to 65, and its duration was under 2 months. PBMCs were sourced from approximately 10 ml fresh peripheral blood. Study-wide points: Ophthalmopathy, as predicted by the model, came a median roughly 6.3 months after the prediction.

The TCR beta CDR3 regions underwent amplification using RNA transcripts as the source. RT-PCR in the first round (using the HTBI primer set) targeted the TCR CDR3. TCRdb called the multiplex PCR reads again in MiXCR, with one record for every CDR3 protein. The profile shows 600,000 to 750,000 distinct CDR3 sequences, 17% of them singletons. This CDR3 has 16 amino acids. Looked up from germline, CDR1 is SGHRS and CDR2 is YFSETQ. V was pared by 1 base and J by 1 base, with 13 bases between. This clonotype was found a few times. What it binds is not known. The V call is TRBV5-1, the J call TRBJ2-3; D possibly corresponds to TRBD2 (5 bases). This receptor was obtained from a man aged 50-59 years with Graves' hyperthyroidism. The specimen sequenced was blood. In DNA, the CDR3 is TGCGCCAGCAGCTTGCGAGGGAATATTGGCACAGATACGCAGTATTTT. Protein: CASSLRGNIGTDTQYF.